This T cell receptor (beta chain) derives from a study of T cell responses to AZD1222 COVID-19 vaccine. Study observations and caveats: Nearly half of spike-specific TCRs reportedly target unmutated variant regions. Sampling that yielded the repertoires occurred only after the peak T cell response. Dominant CD4 TCR responses targeted spike regions 160-218 and 743-854. Only a handful of AZD1222 recipients, more than five in all, had baseline seropositivity.

Assay: immunoSEQ multiplex PCR; the TCRdb copy retains only in-frame clones and omits some. The sample carries about 140,000 clones, just under 95% recorded once. The CDR3 runs 15 residues. From germline, CDR1 is MRHNA and CDR2 SNTAGT. V lost 5 bases to trimming and J lost 7 bases, with 15 bases between them. Worth noting for this clone: Antigen specificity is unknown.

The clonotype comes from an adult in good health. The material sequenced was peripheral blood, taken on day 0 of AZD1222 vaccination. This chain uses TRBV6-4 with TRBJ1-6; D is uncertain. The CDR3 sequence is CASSLEAFQNSPLHF. The CDR3 bases are TGTGCCAGCAGTCTTGAGGCTTTTCAAAATTCACCCCTCCACTTT.